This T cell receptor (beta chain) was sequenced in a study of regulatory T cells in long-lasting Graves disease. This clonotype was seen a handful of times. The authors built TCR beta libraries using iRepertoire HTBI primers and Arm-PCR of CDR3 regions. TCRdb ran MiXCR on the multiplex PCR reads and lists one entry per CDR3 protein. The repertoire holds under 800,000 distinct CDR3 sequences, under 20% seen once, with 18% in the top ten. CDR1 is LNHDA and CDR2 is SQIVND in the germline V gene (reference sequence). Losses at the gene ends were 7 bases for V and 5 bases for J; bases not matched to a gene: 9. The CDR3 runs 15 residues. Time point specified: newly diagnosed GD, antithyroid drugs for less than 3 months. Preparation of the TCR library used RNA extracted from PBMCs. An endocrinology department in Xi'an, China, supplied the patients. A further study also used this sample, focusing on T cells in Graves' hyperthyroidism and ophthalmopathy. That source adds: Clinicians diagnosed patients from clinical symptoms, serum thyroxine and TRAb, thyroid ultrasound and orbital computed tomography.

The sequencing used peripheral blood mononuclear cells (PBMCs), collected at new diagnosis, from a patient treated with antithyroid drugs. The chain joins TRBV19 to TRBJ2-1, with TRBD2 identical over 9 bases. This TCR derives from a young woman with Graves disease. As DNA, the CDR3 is TGTGCCAGTATACGGGGACTAGCAGACCACAATGAGCAGTTCTTC. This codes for CASIRGLADHNEQFF.